This passage covers 32 T cell receptor beta chains from one sample sequenced in a study of T cell repertoires in cytomegalovirus infection. TCRdb reanalysed the reads using MiXCR and keeps one entry per CDR3 protein. The table lists roughly 150,000 distinct CDR3 sequences, roughly a quarter of them singletons. Sequencing input: PBMCs. The receptors were sampled from a human donor in good health (CMV status not recorded). Some clones in this sample may be carry-over from other donors' samples.

The rearrangement joins TRBV28 to TRBJ1-6; D might be TRBD1 (5 bases). The germline V gene has CDR1 MDHEN and CDR2 SYDVKM. This CDR3 contains 16 residues. Trimming took off 10 bases at V and 3 bases at J, with 19 bases between the two ends. The CDR3 coding sequence is TGTGCCACTGACCCGGGACTGTCTATCTATAATTCACCCCTCCACTTT. This encodes CATDPGLSIYNSPLHF.

The genes are TRBV12-3 or TRBV12-4 and TRBJ1-2; no clear D gene. V was pared by 3 bases and J by 6 bases, with 5 bases between. The CDR3 extends over 11 amino acids. CDR3 DNA: TGTGCCAGCAGTTTTCTTCATGGCTACACCTTC. Translated: CASSFLHGYTF.

This clonotype was recorded a few times. This chain joins TRBV20-1 and TRBJ2-1; 7 bases map to TRBD2. J gave up 4 bases and V 1 base, and 16 bases lay outside the gene matches. CDR1 and CDR2 from the germline V gene are DFQATT and SNEGSKA (reference sequence). The CDR3 has 18 residues. CDR3 region: CSARARRRERSGYNEQFF. The CDR3 region has the DNA TGCAGTGCTAGAGCTAGGCGGCGGGAGAGGTCGGGATACAATGAGCAGTTCTTC.

The chain combines TRBV12-3 or TRBV12-4 with TRBJ2-2; TRBD2 agrees at 13 bases. The CDR3 sequence is 14 residues long. V shed 6 bases, J shed 7 bases, and the junction held 2 bases outside the gene matches. The CDR3 loop is CASRLAGGDGELFF. As DNA, the CDR3 is TGTGCCAGCAGACTAGCGGGAGGGGACGGGGAGCTGTTTTTT.

This clonotype appeared many times. The rearrangement joins TRBV10-3 to TRBJ1-3; no firm D call. V lost 0 bases, J lost 2 bases, and 8 bases lay in between. CDR1 and CDR2 (germline): ENHRY, SYGVKD. This CDR3 region has 15 residues. The CDR3 loop is CAISESWGAGNTIYF. CDR3 nucleotides: TGTGCCATCAGTGAGTCTTGGGGTGCTGGAAACACCATATATTTT.

J is TRBJ1-6 and V is TRBV28; 7 bases map to TRBD1. Germline lookup yields CDR1 MDHEN and CDR2 SYDVKM. Trimming removed 5 bases from V and 5 bases from J; junction bases left unmatched: 9. This CDR3 has 16 residues. The CDR3 protein is CASSSPRQGNNSPLHF. The CDR3 DNA sequence: TGTGCCAGCAGTAGCCCCCGACAGGGCAATAATTCACCCCTCCACTTT. Full variable domain (outside the CDR3, taken from reference TRBV28 and TRBJ1-6): DVKVTQSSRYLVKRTGEKVFLECVQDMDHENMFWYRQDPGLGLRLIYFSYDVKMKEKGDIPEGYSVSREKKERFSLILESASTNQTSMYLCASSSPRQGNNSPLHFGNGTRLTVT.

The rearrangement joins TRBV5-5 to TRBJ2-2; D is ambiguous. The CDR3 has 10 amino acids. Deletions cut 4 bases from V and 7 bases from J, with 2 bases between. CDR1 and CDR2 (germline): SGHKS, YYEKEE (reference sequence). In DNA, the CDR3 is TGTGCCAGCAGCGGCGGGGAGCTGTTTTTT. Protein: CASSGGELFF.

Ten or more counts support this clonotype. The V gene is TRBV6-1, the J gene TRBJ2-7; 12 bases match TRBD2. The CDR3 covers 15 residues. Trimming removed 5 bases from V and 6 bases from J; junction bases left unmatched: 8. Germline assignment: CDR1 MNHNS and CDR2 SASEGT. The CDR3 loop is CASSRTGTSGFEQYF. The CDR3 DNA reads TGTGCCAGCAGTCGTACCGGGACTAGCGGGTTCGAGCAGTACTTC.

This clonotype has a handful of counts. V gene TRBV27 combines with J gene TRBJ2-7; TRBD2 matches 11 bases. The V segment lost 3 bases and the J segment 2 bases; nucleotides outside the gene matches: 3. Germline values: CDR1 MNHEY, CDR2 SMNVEV (reference sequence). CDR3 size: 15 residues. The CDR3 is CASSLFSGGAYEQYF. CDR3 DNA sequence: TGTGCCAGCAGTTTGTTTAGCGGGGGGGCCTACGAGCAGTACTTC.

The V gene is TRBV5-6, the J gene TRBJ1-2, with 7 bases aligning to TRBD1. Germline loops: CDR1 SGHDT, CDR2 YYEEEE. The CDR3 has 15 amino acids. J gave up 2 bases and V 0 bases, and 4 bases lay outside the gene matches. In DNA, the CDR3 is TGTGCCAGCAGCTTGGCGTTCAGGGGGAACTATGGCTACACCTTC. It is translated as CASSLAFRGNYGYTF.

In its sample, this clonotype was seen many times. V is TRBV7-2 and J is TRBJ2-4, with D tentatively TRBD1 (5 bases). Per the germline V gene, CDR1 is SGHTA and CDR2 is FQGNSA. This CDR3 comprises 16 residues. Trimming stripped 2 bases from V and 1 base from J, with 12 bases between. The CDR3 DNA is TGTGCCAGCAGCTTATGGCAGGGTTACGCCAAAAACATTCAGTACTTC. Translating it yields CASSLWQGYAKNIQYF.

The chain carries TRBV7-9 and TRBJ2-5, with D possibly being TRBD1 or TRBD2 (6 bases each). CDR1 is SEHNR, CDR2 FQNEAQ, per germline (reference sequence). CDR3 length: 14 residues. Trimming removed 5 bases at V and 5 bases at J, with 15 bases between. CDR3 DNA: TGTGCCAGCAGCCTAGGGGGGACCGGGGAGACCCAGTACTTC. Translating gives CASSLGGTGETQYF.

The V gene is TRBV6-1, the J gene TRBJ1-5; D is ambiguous. This CDR3 has 16 residues. Trimming pared 4 bases from V and 4 bases from J, leaving 17 bases between. Germline loops: CDR1 MNHNS, CDR2 SASEGT. CDR3 in amino acids: CASSGGAGGLNQPQHF. The CDR3 DNA reads TGTGCCAGCAGTGGAGGAGCAGGAGGCCTTAATCAGCCCCAGCATTTT.

This clonotype was detected once. The CDR3 DNA is TGTGCCAGCAGTGCCAGGGGGGAATTAGATACGCAGTATTTT. Residues: CASSARGELDTQYF. The chain has TRBV28 and TRBJ2-3, with a possible D match to TRBD1 (7 bases). Germline CDR1 and CDR2: MDHEN and SYDVKM. CDR3 size: 14 residues. V was trimmed by 5 bases and J by 5 bases, leaving 14 bases between them.

This clonotype came up many times. The rearrangement uses TRBV7-8 and TRBJ2-3, with D maybe TRBD2 (7 bases). V dropped 5 bases and J dropped 2 bases, with 29 bases sitting between them. The CDR3 runs 20 residues. Germline V gene sequence: CDR1 SGHVS, CDR2 FQNEAQ. This CDR3 is CASSLRKGQGGGRDTDTQYF. The CDR3, as DNA: TGTGCCAGCAGCCTCCGGAAAGGACAAGGGGGGGGCCGGGACACAGATACGCAGTATTTT.

This clonotype was counted between two and nine times. The V call is TRBV20-1, the J call TRBJ1-5; D is perhaps TRBD1 (5 bases). Trimming shortened V by 1 base and J by 0 bases, and 10 bases separated the two germline ends. CDR1 and CDR2 from the germline V gene are DFQATT and SNEGSKA (reference sequence). The CDR3 extends over 15 amino acids. The DNA for the CDR3 is TGCAGTGCTAGAGGCACAGGATATAGCAATCAGCCCCAGCATTTT. It yields the protein CSARGTGYSNQPQHF.

The sample holds a few counts of this clonotype. The rearrangement uses TRBV7-2 and TRBJ1-2; D is unclear. The CDR3 extends over 12 amino acids. CDR1 is SGHTA, CDR2 FQGNSA, per germline. V was clipped by 5 bases and J by 4 bases, with 8 bases between them. The CDR3 DNA is TGTGCCAGCAGCCCCCAACCCTATGGCTACACCTTC. Residues: CASSPQPYGYTF.

In its sample, this clonotype was seen many times. V usage is TRBV5-4 and J usage is TRBJ1-2, with 7 positions matching TRBD1. This CDR3 spans 12 amino acids. V shed 6 bases and J 3 bases; nucleotides not matched to a gene: 2. Germline V CDR1 and CDR2: SGHNT, YYREEE (reference sequence). The CDR3 coding sequence is TGTGCCAGCACAGGGACAGACTATGGCTACACCTTC. This gives the protein CASTGTDYGYTF.

This rearrangement joins TRBV12-3 or TRBV12-4 to TRBJ2-7, with 9 bases fitting TRBD1. This CDR3 comprises 15 residues. After removal of 4 bases from V and 3 bases from J, the junction contained 7 bases not matched to a gene. For the CDR3, the DNA is TGTGCCAGCAGTTCACCGGACAGGGGACTCTACGAGCAGTACTTC. As protein: CASSSPDRGLYEQYF.

The chain employs TRBV28 and TRBJ1-1; D gene uncertain. V dropped 3 bases and J dropped 1 base, with 9 bases sitting between them. The CDR3 length is 14 residues. CDR1 and CDR2 (germline): MDHEN, SYDVKM. CDR3 nucleotides: TGTGCCAGCAGTTTGAACCAGAGGAACACTGAAGCTTTCTTT. It is translated as CASSLNQRNTEAFF.

This clonotype was observed many times. This sequence joins TRBV7-9 and TRBJ1-2; the D gene is possibly TRBD1 (6 bases). The CDR3 totals 13 residues. V was clipped by 4 bases and J by 6 bases, with 12 bases between them. Germline V CDR1 and CDR2: SEHNR, FQNEAQ (reference sequence). The CDR3 here is CASSSDSMDGYTF. The DNA for the CDR3 is TGTGCCAGCAGCTCGGACAGTATGGATGGCTACACCTTC.

This clonotype has a handful of counts. This chain uses TRBV6-9 with TRBJ2-7, with D possibly being TRBD1 or TRBD2 (5 bases each). V was shortened by 6 bases and J by 7 bases, with 22 bases between the two germline ends. Germline CDR1 MNHGY, CDR2 SVAAGI. The CDR3 totals 15 residues. CDR3 residues: CASRQYRGPPWEQYF. CDR3 coding DNA: TGTGCCAGCAGACAATATCGGGGCCCCCCCTGGGAGCAGTACTTC.

CDR3 DNA: TGTGCCAGTAGCCGACGTGGACAGGGCGGGGAGCTGTTTTTT. This translates into CASSRRGQGGELFF. The chain carries TRBV19 and TRBJ2-2, with 8 bases matching TRBD1. CDR3 length equals 14 residues. The germline V gene encodes CDR1 LNHDA and CDR2 SQIVND (reference sequence). After removal of 6 bases from V and 7 bases from J, the junction contained 7 bases not matched to a gene.

This clonotype was picked up a small number of times. The CDR3 DNA is TGTGCCAGCAGCCCTAGTGGGGGGCCAGGGGGCCAGTACTTC. Its protein product is CASSPSGGPGGQYF. The V call is TRBV7-6, the J call TRBJ2-5; weak D call: TRBD1 (7 bases). CDR3 size: 14 residues. The germline V and J ends were trimmed by 5 bases and 10 bases, with 20 bases remaining between them. Germline V gives CDR1 SGHVS, CDR2 FNYEAQ.

With regard to this clonotype: This clone may be a read error of a much larger clone one base away. The chain is built from TRBV28 and TRBJ1-6; D may be TRBD1 (5 bases). Germline CDR1 MDHEN, CDR2 SYDVKM. The CDR3 covers 14 residues. V lost 2 bases and J 8 bases, leaving 10 bases between the germline ends. CDR3 nucleotides: TGTGCCAGCAGTTTAGTGGGACGGGATTCACCCCTCCACTTT. It translates to CASSLVGRDSPLHF.

In this sample, this clonotype turned up a few times. The chain joins TRBV12-3 or TRBV12-4 to TRBJ1-5; 8 positions agree with TRBD1. CDR3 length: 15 residues. V lost 6 bases, J lost 3 bases, and 7 bases stayed unmatched. CDR3 region: CASSRTGSFNQPQHF. As DNA, the CDR3 is TGTGCCAGCAGCCGGACAGGGAGCTTCAATCAGCCCCAGCATTTT.

The V and J genes are TRBV20-1 and TRBJ2-2; TRBD2 agrees at 7 bases. V lost 2 bases, J lost 4 bases, and 7 bases stayed unmatched. CDR3 length: 15 amino acids. Germline V gene sequence: CDR1 DFQATT, CDR2 SNEGSKA (reference sequence). The CDR3 loop is CSARSTSTGTGELFF. The CDR3 nucleotides are TGCAGTGCTAGATCGACTAGCACGGGCACCGGGGAGCTGTTTTTT.

This clonotype was counted ten times or more. The chain is built from TRBV7-2 and TRBJ2-5, with TRBD2 identical over 8 bases. Losses at the gene ends were 5 bases for V and 2 bases for J; bases not matched to a gene: 7. CDR3 length equals 15 residues. CDR1 and CDR2 (germline): SGHTA, FQGNSA. The CDR3 region has the DNA TGTGCCAGCAGCCTGGGCCCTAGCGGGCAAGAGACCCAGTACTTC. It encodes CASSLGPSGQETQYF.

This clonotype was seen ten or more times. V gene TRBV18 combines with J gene TRBJ2-1; D might be TRBD2 (6 bases). This CDR3 comprises 16 residues. Looked up from germline, CDR1 is KGHSH and CDR2 is LQKENI. V lost 3 bases and J lost 0, with 12 bases in between. CDR3 in amino acids: CASSPAGLNSYNEQFF. Written as DNA, the CDR3 is TGTGCCAGCTCACCTGCGGGGCTAAACTCCTACAATGAGCAGTTCTTC.

The V call is TRBV7-9, the J call TRBJ2-1; 10 bases match TRBD1. Losses at the gene ends were 5 bases for V and 5 bases for J; bases not matched to a gene: 0. This CDR3 comprises 13 residues. Germline V gene sequence: CDR1 SEHNR, CDR2 FQNEAQ (reference sequence). CDR3 DNA: TGTGCCAGCAGCGGGACAGGGGACAATGAGCAGTTCTTC. This encodes CASSGTGDNEQFF.

The V call is TRBV12-3 or TRBV12-4, the J call TRBJ1-4; D is unresolved. The CDR3 has 11 residues. Trimming cost V 6 bases and J 11 bases, with 10 bases left between them. CDR3 in DNA: TGTGCCAGCAGCCCGGGCCCCAAACTGTTTTTT. It encodes CASSPGPKLFF.

Points on this clonotype: The junction departs from germline at one end; a sequencing error may be responsible. This chain joins TRBV7-8 and TRBJ2-1, with a weak D call TRBD1 (6 bases). The germline CDR1 and CDR2 sequences are SGHVS and FQNEAQ. There are 14 residues in the CDR3. CDR3 region: CASSLYSGVNEHFF. CDR3 bases: TGTGCCAGCAGCTTATATTCAGGGGTCAATGAGCATTTCTTC.